The present T cell receptor (beta chain) was sequenced within a study of response to subunit inactivated influenza vaccine. Study findings and constraints: There was a suggestion from the authors that each seasonal influenza vaccination recruits few new T cells.

V trimming: 4 bases; J trimming: 9 bases; junction bases outside the gene matches: 8. CDR1 is SGHRS, CDR2 YFSETQ, per germline. The CDR3 contains 15 residues. TCRdb re-derived calls from the RT-PCR reads in MiXCR, one entry per CDR3 protein. The repertoire holds about half a million distinct CDR3 sequences, with about 25% as singletons. This clonotype was observed a few times. Antigen unknown. The starting material was CD4+ T cells sorted from PBMCs, obtained about 5 days after vaccination. V and J are TRBV5-1 and TRBJ1-6; 9 nucleotides match TRBD1. This receptor was taken from a man aged 45 to 65 who received an inactivated influenza vaccine. The CDR3 spells CASSQKGQGSSPLHF. The DNA of the CDR3 is TGCGCCAGCAGCCAGAAGGGACAGGGAAGTTCACCCCTCCACTTT.